This is a list of T cell receptor beta chains from one sample in a study of Ad26.COV2.S vaccination and SARS-CoV-2 variants. Assay: immunoSEQ multiplex PCR; the TCRdb copy retains only in-frame clones and omits some. The profile shows about 180,000 clones, around 90% of them singletons. Here the sequenced sample was peripheral blood, taken after recovery from COVID-19. All receptors come from a human donor who had recovered from COVID-19. CDR3s include the opening cysteine and the closing phenylalanine or tryptophan. The order of the fields is V gene, J gene, CDR3 protein.

V: TRBV6-5
J: TRBJ2-7
CDR3: CATGTSGYSYEQYF

V: TRBV4-1
J: TRBJ2-7
CDR3: CASSQEVGGTRYEQYF

V: TRBV16
J: TRBJ2-3
CDR3: CASSQWGRDTDTQYF

V: TRBV5-8
J: TRBJ2-1
CDR3: CASSLWTSLRHNEQFF

V: TRBV12-5
J: TRBJ1-5
CDR3: CASGLVVRAGGDQPQHF

V: TRBV14
J: TRBJ2-7
CDR3: CASSEEVRSSSYEQYF

V: TRBV2
J: TRBJ1-1
CDR3: CASSAFLDTEAFF

V: TRBV18
J: TRBJ2-4
CDR3: CASSPPGSLAKNIQYF

V: TRBV29-1
J: TRBJ2-5
CDR3: CSVRPGTGSETQYF

V: TRBV9
J: TRBJ2-4
CDR3: CASSVGVVGGNIQYF

V: TRBV27
J: TRBJ2-5
CDR3: CASSLGTGGVETQYF

V: TRBV28
J: TRBJ2-7
CDR3: CASSEFSRGDEQYF

V: TRBV11-2
J: TRBJ2-6
CDR3: CASSLDPSTGANVLTF

V: TRBV30
J: TRBJ1-2
CDR3: CAWDRGRNYGYTF

V: TRBV5-1
J: TRBJ1-1
CDR3: CASSFQGQDTEAFF

V: TRBV6-1
J: TRBJ2-3
CDR3: CASSESGSGRADTQYF

V: TRBV7-2
J: TRBJ2-3
CDR3: CASSPGLAGADTQYF

V: TRBV10-3
J: TRBJ2-5
CDR3: CAIKGSEETQYF

V: TRBV11-2
J: TRBJ2-1
CDR3: CASSFSRAGYNEQFF

V: TRBV27
J: TRBJ2-3
CDR3: CASSLGQGRVDTQYF

V: TRBV6-5
J: TRBJ2-7
CDR3: CASSPGGKQYF

V: TRBV19
J: TRBJ2-7
CDR3: CASSPPLSGNLGYEQYF

V: TRBV19
J: TRBJ1-5
CDR3: CASSSMGGWNQPQHF

V: TRBV7-3
J: TRBJ2-1
CDR3: CASSLTGGGGTYNEQFF

V: TRBV4-2
J: TRBJ2-1
CDR3: CASSQPDRYDEQFF

V: TRBV3-1/TRBV3-2
J: TRBJ1-2
CDR3: CASSQTGANYGYTF

V: TRBV9
J: TRBJ2-1
CDR3: CASTSSGTHYNEQFF

V: TRBV5-4
J: TRBJ2-7
CDR3: CASSTGIHRFNEQYF

V: TRBV2
J: TRBJ1-2
CDR3: CASSEVWGRGYGYTF

V: TRBV14
J: TRBJ2-2
CDR3: CASSQGRGLGRPGELFF

V: TRBV5-6
J: TRBJ1-2
CDR3: CASSLGTGGGYGYTF

V: TRBV3-1/TRBV3-2
J: TRBJ2-2
CDR3: CASSPLGGSVGYNGELFF

V: TRBV15
J: TRBJ2-5
CDR3: CATSRAFPSGGWETQYF

V: TRBV9
J: TRBJ2-5
CDR3: CASIKSRRGGQETQYF

V: TRBV29-1
J: TRBJ1-1
CDR3: CSCGDRDGAFF